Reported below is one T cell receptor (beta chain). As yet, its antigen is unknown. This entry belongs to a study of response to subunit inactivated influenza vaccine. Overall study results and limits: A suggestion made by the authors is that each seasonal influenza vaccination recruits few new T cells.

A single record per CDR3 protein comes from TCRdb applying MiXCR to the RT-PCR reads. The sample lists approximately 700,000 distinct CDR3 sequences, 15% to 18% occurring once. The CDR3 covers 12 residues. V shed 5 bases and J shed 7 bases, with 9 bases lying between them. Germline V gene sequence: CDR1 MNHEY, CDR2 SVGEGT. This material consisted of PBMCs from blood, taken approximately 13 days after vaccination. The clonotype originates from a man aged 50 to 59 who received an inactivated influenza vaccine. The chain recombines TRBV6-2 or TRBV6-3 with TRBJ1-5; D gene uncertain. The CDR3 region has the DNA TGTGCCAGCAGTAACCAAGTGCAGCCCCAGCATTTT. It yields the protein CASSNQVQPQHF.